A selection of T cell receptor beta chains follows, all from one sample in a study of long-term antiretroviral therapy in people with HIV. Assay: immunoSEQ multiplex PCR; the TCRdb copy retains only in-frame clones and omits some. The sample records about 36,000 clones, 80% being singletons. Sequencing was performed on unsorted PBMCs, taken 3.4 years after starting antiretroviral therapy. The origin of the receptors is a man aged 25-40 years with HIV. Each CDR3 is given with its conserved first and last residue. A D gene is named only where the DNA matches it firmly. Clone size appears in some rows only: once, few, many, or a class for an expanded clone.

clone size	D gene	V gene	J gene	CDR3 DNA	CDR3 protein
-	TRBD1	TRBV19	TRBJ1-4	TGTGCCAGTAGTAAGGCGACAGGGAGGCTTGAAAAACTGTTTTTT	CASSKATGRLEKLFF
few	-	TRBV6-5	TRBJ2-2	TGTGCCAGCAGTTACCAGAACACCGGGGAGCTGTTTTTT	CASSYQNTGELFF
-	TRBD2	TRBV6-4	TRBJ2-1	TGTGCCAGCAGTGACCTAGCGGAAAATGAGCAGTTCTTC	CASSDLAENEQFF
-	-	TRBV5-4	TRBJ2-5	TGTGCCAGCAGCCTTACAGGGTATGGGACCCAGTACTTC	CASSLTGYGTQYF
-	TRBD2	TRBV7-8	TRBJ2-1	TGTGCCAGCAGCTTAAGGGAACGGGACTATATCCCCTACAATGAGCAGTTCTTC	CASSLRERDYIPYNEQFF
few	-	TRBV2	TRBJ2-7	TGTGCCAGCGGGCATTCCTACGAGCAGTACTTC	CASGHSYEQYF
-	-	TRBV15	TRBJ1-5	TGTGCCACCAGCAGCCACCGAAGACCAGATCAGCCCCAGCATTTT	CATSSHRRPDQPQHF
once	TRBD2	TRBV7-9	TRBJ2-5	TGTGCCAGCAGGGGAACTAGCGCGGAGACCCAGTACTTC	CASRGTSAETQYF
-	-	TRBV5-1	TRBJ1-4	TGCGCCAGCAGGCCCGATAATGAAAAACTGTTTTTT	CASRPDNEKLFF
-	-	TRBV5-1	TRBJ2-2	TGCGCCAGCAGCTTGGAAGGAACCACCGGGGAGCTGTTTTTT	CASSLEGTTGELFF
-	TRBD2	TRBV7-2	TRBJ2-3	TGTGCCAGCAGCTTAGATCTAGCGGTCCCCCGATTGACGCAGTATTTT	CASSLDLAVPRLTQYF
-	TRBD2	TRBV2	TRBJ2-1	TGTGCCACAAAAGGGGAGGGCTCCTACAATGAGCAGTTCTTC	CATKGEGSYNEQFF
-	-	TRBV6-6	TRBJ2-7	TGTGCCAGCGGCTGGGGAAGCTCCTACGAGCAGTACTTC	CASGWGSSYEQYF
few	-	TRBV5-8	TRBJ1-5	TGTGCCAGCAGCTTAGTGATCGAGGAGCCCCAGCATTTT	CASSLVIEEPQHF
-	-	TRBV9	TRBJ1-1	TGTGCCAGCAGCGTAGCACCGGGATTAGTATCTTTCTTT	CASSVAPGLVSFF
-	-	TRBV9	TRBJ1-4	TGTGCCAGCAGCGTAGGGGGTGATAATGAAAAACTGTTTTTT	CASSVGGDNEKLFF
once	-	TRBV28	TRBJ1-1	TGTGCCAGTAATCCTGCAGTACAGTTGAACACTGAAGCTTTCTTT	CASNPAVQLNTEAFF
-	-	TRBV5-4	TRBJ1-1	TGTGCCAGCAGCCGCAGACAGACCATGAACACTGAAGCTTTCTTT	CASSRRQTMNTEAFF
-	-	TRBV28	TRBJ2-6	TGTGCCAGCAGTTTATATACGGGCCTTTCTGGGGCCAACGTCCTGACTTTC	CASSLYTGLSGANVLTF
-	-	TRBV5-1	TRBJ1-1	TGCGCCAGCAGCAATGAGGGGGTCACTGAAGCTTTCTTT	CASSNEGVTEAFF
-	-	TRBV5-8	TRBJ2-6	TGTGCCAGCAGCTCGACCAGCCGAGGGATTTCTGGGGCCAACGTCCTGACTTTC	CASSSTSRGISGANVLTF
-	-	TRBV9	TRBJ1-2	TGTGCCAGCAGCGCAGACAGCTATGGCTACACCTTC	CASSADSYGYTF
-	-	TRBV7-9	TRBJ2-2	TGTGCCAGCAGCTTACGCCCTAGCCCCGGGGAGCTGTTTTTT	CASSLRPSPGELFF